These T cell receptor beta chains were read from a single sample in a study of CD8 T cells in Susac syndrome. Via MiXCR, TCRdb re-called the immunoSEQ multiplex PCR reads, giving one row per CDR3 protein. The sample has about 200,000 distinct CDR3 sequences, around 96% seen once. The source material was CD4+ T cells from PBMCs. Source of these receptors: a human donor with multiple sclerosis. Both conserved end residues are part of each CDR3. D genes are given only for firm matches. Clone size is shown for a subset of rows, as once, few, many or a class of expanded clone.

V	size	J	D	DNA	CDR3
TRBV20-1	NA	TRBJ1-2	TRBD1	TGCAGTGCACCCCGAGGGGGACAGCAAAATGGCTACACCTTC	CSAPRGGQQNGYTF
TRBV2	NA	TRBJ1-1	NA	TGTGCCAGCAGTGTGGTGGATTGGGACACTGAAGCTTTCTTT	CASSVVDWDTEAFF
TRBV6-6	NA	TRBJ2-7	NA	TGTGCCAGCCGCCCGATACAAACCCCCCACGAGCAGTACTTC	CASRPIQTPHEQYF
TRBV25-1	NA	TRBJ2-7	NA	TGTGCCAGCAGTGACCCCGGGAGAGCAGACGAGCAGTACTTC	CASSDPGRADEQYF
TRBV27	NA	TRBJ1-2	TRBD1	TGTGCCAGCAGTGAGGACAGGGGAAATGGCTACACCTTC	CASSEDRGNGYTF
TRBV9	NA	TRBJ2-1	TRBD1	TGTGCCAGCAGCGTAGGACAGGGGGGATCCTACAATGAGCAGTTCTTC	CASSVGQGGSYNEQFF
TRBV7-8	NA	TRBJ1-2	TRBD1	TGTGCCAGCAGCTCCCAGACAGGGGGATATGGCTACACCTTC	CASSSQTGGYGYTF
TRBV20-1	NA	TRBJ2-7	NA	TGCAGTGCTACGACTAGTCGTCTGTACGAGCAGTACTTC	CSATTSRLYEQYF
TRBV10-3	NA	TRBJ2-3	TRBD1	TGTGCCGCCGGACCGGGACAGGAGTTCTCTAGCACAGATACGCAGTATTTT	CAAGPGQEFSSTDTQYF
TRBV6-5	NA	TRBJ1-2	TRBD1	TGTGCCAGCAGTTACCGGACAGGGGGGTATGGCTACACCTTC	CASSYRTGGYGYTF
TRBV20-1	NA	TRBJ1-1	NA	TGCAGTGCCCATTTAGGAGGGGACACTGAAGCTTTCTTT	CSAHLGGDTEAFF
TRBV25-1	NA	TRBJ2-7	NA	TGTGCCAGCACACCCCTAGGGCAGGGAGGACACGAGCAGTACTTC	CASTPLGQGGHEQYF
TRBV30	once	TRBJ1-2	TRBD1	TGTGCCTGGAAGGGGACAGGGAGCCCTGGCTACACCTTC	CAWKGTGSPGYTF
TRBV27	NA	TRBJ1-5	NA	TGTGCCAGCAGAAATAGCAATCAGCCCCAGCATTTT	CASRNSNQPQHF
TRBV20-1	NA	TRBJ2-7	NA	TGCAGTGCTAGATTGGTCTACGAGCAGTACTTC	CSARLVYEQYF
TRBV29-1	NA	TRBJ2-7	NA	TGCAGCGTTGGGGGCTTCGCCTACGAGCAGTACTTC	CSVGGFAYEQYF
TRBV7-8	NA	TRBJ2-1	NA	TGTGCCAGCAGCTTACCACTGTTCCAAAGCGATATGTGGGTCAATGAGCAGTTCTTC	CASSLPLFQSDMWVNEQFF
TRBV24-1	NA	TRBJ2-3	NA	TGTGCCACCAGTGATAAGCGGCTCTCAGCGTATACGCAGTATTTT	CATSDKRLSAYTQYF
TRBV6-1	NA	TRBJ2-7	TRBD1	TGTGCCAGCATCTCAGGGGGAATGATCCACGAGCAGTACTTC	CASISGGMIHEQYF
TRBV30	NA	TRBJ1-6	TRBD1	TGTGCCTTTCGGGACAGGCAAGGCTCACCCCTCCACTTT	CAFRDRQGSPLHF
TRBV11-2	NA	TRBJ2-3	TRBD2	TGTGCCAGCAGCTTAGATCTTCTAGCGGACCCTAGCACAGATACGCAGTATTTT	CASSLDLLADPSTDTQYF
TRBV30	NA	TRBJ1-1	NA	TGTGCCTGGAGTGTACGGGCGAACACTGAAGCTTTCTTT	CAWSVRANTEAFF
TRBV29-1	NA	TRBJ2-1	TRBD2	TGCAGCGTTGCGGGGGGTACCGGGAGGAGTCGGGGCAATGAGCAGTTCTTC	CSVAGGTGRSRGNEQFF
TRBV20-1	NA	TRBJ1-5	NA	TGCAGTGCTAGAGATGCGAAAACTAGCGGGGTTCGCAATCAGCCCCAGCATTTT	CSARDAKTSGVRNQPQHF
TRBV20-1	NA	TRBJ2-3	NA	TGCAGTGCTAGCCGGTCTCGAGGGCCAGATACGCAGTATTTT	CSASRSRGPDTQYF
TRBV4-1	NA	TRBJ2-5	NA	TGCGCCAGCAGCCAGCAACCTACGCGCGAGACCCAGTACTTC	CASSQQPTRETQYF
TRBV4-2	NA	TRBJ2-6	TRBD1	TGTGCCAGCAGCCACAAAGGACAGGCGCCGATCTCTGGGGCCAACGTCCTGACTTTC	CASSHKGQAPISGANVLTF
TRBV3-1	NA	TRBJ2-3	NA	TGTGCCAGCAGCGAGGGGTCCTATACGCAGTATTTT	CASSEGSYTQYF
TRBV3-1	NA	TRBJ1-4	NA	TGTGCCAGCAGCCAGAGGGGACCAAATGAAAAACTGTTTTTT	CASSQRGPNEKLFF
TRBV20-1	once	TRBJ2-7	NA	TGCAGTGCTGAGAGGGGGGGGGCGACCTACGAGCAGTACTTC	CSAERGGATYEQYF
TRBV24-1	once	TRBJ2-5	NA	TGTGCCACCAGTGATCCCCGAGAGACCCAGTACTTC	CATSDPRETQYF
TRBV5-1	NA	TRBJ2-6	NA	TGCGCCAGCAGCCCTCCCAGCTCATCTGGGGCCAACGTCCTGACTTTC	CASSPPSSSGANVLTF
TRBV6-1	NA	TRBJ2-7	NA	TGTGCCAGCAGAAAAATTCCGACAGGATACGAGCAGTACTTC	CASRKIPTGYEQYF
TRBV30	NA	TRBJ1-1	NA	TGTGCCTTGACAGGCACATTCACTGAAGCTTTCTTT	CALTGTFTEAFF
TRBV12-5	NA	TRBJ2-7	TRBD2	TGTGCTAGTGGTTTGGGACCTAGCGGGAGCCAGTACTTC	CASGLGPSGSQYF
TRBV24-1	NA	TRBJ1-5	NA	TGTGCCACCAGTGATTTTGGATCCCGGCCCCAGCATTTT	CATSDFGSRPQHF
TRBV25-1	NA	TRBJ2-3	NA	TGTGCCAGCGCAGCCTTCACAGATACGCAGTATTTT	CASAAFTDTQYF
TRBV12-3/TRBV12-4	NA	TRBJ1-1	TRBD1	TGTGCCAGCAATTTACAGGGGCGAAACACTGAAGCTTTCTTT	CASNLQGRNTEAFF
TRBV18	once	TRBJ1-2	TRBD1	TGTGCCAGCTCACCGACAGGGGGAAGCTATGGCTACACCTTC	CASSPTGGSYGYTF
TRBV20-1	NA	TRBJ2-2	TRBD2	TGCAGTGGCGGACTAGCCGGGACCGGGGAGCTGTTTTTT	CSGGLAGTGELFF
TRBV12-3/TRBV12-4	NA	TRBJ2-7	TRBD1	TGTGCCAGCACCTTGGACAGGGCCTACGAGCAGTACTTC	CASTLDRAYEQYF
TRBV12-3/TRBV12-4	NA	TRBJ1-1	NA	TGTGCCAGCAGTTCGACTCTCACCCCGAACACTGAAGCTTTCTTT	CASSSTLTPNTEAFF
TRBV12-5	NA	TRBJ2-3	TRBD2	TGTGCTAGTGGTTTCAGAGCGGGAGGGCAAGATACGCAGTATTTT	CASGFRAGGQDTQYF
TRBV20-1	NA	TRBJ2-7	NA	TGCAGTGCAGGAGCGGACTCCTACGAGCAGTACTTC	CSAGADSYEQYF
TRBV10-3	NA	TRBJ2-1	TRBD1	TGTGCCATCAGTGAGTCAATCGGGACAGGGGCGAGGGAGCAGTTCTTC	CAISESIGTGAREQFF
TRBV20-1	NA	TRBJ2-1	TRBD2	TGCAGTGCTCTCACGACAGCGGGGGAACATTACAATGAGCAGTTCTTC	CSALTTAGEHYNEQFF
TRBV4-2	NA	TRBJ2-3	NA	TGTGCCAGCAGCCAAGATCTTCTGGTGCTGCAGTATTTT	CASSQDLLVLQYF
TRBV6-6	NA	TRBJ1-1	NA	TGTGCCAGCAGCCCCGGGCCCTCAAGAGGAGCTTTCTTT	CASSPGPSRGAFF
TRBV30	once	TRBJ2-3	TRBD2	TGTGCCTGGAGTAGGGGACTAGCGGGAGGAAATACGCAGTATTTT	CAWSRGLAGGNTQYF
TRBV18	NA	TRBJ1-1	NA	TGTGCCAGCTCAATCACAGGGATGGACACTGAAGCTTTCTTT	CASSITGMDTEAFF
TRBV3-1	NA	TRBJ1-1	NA	TGTGCCAGCAGCCAATACGGGCCGACTGAAGCTTTCTTT	CASSQYGPTEAFF
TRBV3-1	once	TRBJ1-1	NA	TGTGCCAGCAGCCAGGTACGGGGCACTGAAGCTTTCTTT	CASSQVRGTEAFF
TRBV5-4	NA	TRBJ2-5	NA	TGTGCCAGCGGCAACCCCCAGGGGGGGATAGGGGAGACCCAGTACTTC	CASGNPQGGIGETQYF
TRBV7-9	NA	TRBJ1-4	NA	TGTGCCAGCAGCCTTGGATCTGAAAAACTGTTTTTT	CASSLGSEKLFF
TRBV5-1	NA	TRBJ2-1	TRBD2	TGCGCCAGCAGCTTGACTAGCGGGAGGGACAATGAGCAGTTCTTC	CASSLTSGRDNEQFF
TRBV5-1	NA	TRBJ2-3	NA	TGCGCCAGCAGCTTGTACCGCGGCGCAGATACGCAGTATTTT	CASSLYRGADTQYF